This TCR beta chain was observed in a study of cytomegalovirus exposure and HLA in healthy donors. Points from the study as a whole: Generally TCR sequences proved uncommon, though certain public TCRs appeared in numerous donors. As confirmed in vitro, a few CMV-associated chains were specific for CMV antigens. Cytomegalovirus association was listed for approximately 160 TCR beta chains. A classifier reportedly called cytomegalovirus status with high sensitivity and specificity.

The repertoire was sequenced with immunoSEQ multiplex PCR; TCRdb's copy has only in-frame clones and lacks some. The sample has a few hundred thousand clones; around nine tenths are singletons. This clone was observed a single time. The antigen remains undetermined. CDR1 GTSNPN and CDR2 SVGIG come from the germline V gene (reference sequence). V shed 2 bases and J 6 bases; nucleotides not matched to a gene: 8. The CDR3 is made up of 15 amino acids. V gene TRBV30 combines with J gene TRBJ2-5, with 11 bases that match TRBD2. Sequencing input: PBMCs. This clonotype was sampled from a woman between 18 and 29 years old in good health and CMV-seronegative. The CDR3 loop is CAWSYSTSGTKTQYF. In nucleotides, the CDR3 is TGTGCCTGGAGTTATTCGACTAGCGGGACAAAGACCCAGTACTTC.